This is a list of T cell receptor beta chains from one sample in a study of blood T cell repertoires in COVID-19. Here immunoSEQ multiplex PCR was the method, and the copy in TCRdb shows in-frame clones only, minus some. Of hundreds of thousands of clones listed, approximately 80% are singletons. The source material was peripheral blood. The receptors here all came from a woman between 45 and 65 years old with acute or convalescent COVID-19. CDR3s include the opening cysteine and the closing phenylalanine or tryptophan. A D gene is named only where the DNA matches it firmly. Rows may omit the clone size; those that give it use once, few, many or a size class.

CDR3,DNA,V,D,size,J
CASSEFSGILNEQFF,TGTGCCAGCAGTGAGTTTAGCGGGATTTTGAATGAGCAGTTCTTC,TRBV6-4,TRBD2,-,TRBJ2-1
CASSASGIHADTQYF,TGTGCCAGCAGCGCTAGCGGGATTCATGCAGATACGCAGTATTTT,TRBV7-9,TRBD2,-,TRBJ2-3
CASSQETGGREKLFF,TGCGCCAGCAGCCAAGAAACAGGGGGCCGTGAAAAACTGTTTTTT,TRBV4-1,TRBD1,-,TRBJ1-4
CASSYSRGAYGYTF,TGTGCCAGCAGTTACTCAAGGGGCGCCTATGGCTACACCTTC,TRBV6-6,-,-,TRBJ1-2
CASSSIHRDSNEKLFF,TGTGCCAGCAGCTCGATCCACAGGGATAGTAATGAAAAACTGTTTTTT,TRBV7-2,-,once,TRBJ1-4
CASSPRQDTSTEAFF,TGTGCCAGCAGCCCCCGACAGGATACTTCCACTGAAGCTTTCTTT,TRBV9,-,-,TRBJ1-1
CASSLWIGLAGGQTGELFF,TGTGCCAGCAGTTTGTGGATAGGACTAGCGGGGGGTCAGACCGGGGAGCTGTTTTTT,TRBV28,TRBD2,-,TRBJ2-2
CASSEQPLNTEAFF,TGTGCCAGCAGCGAGCAACCCCTGAACACTGAAGCTTTCTTT,TRBV6-5,-,-,TRBJ1-1
CAWSVNRGGNTIYF,TGTGCCTGGAGTGTAAACAGGGGGGGAAACACCATATATTTT,TRBV30,TRBD1,-,TRBJ1-3
CATSRGQNTEAFF,TGTGCCACCAGCAGGGGCCAGAACACTGAAGCTTTCTTT,TRBV15,-,-,TRBJ1-1
CASSQGENQPQHF,TGTGCCAGCAGCCAAGGGGAGAATCAGCCCCAGCATTTT,TRBV14,-,-,TRBJ1-5
CATSRDSGNPYGYTF,TGTGCCACCAGCAGAGATTCTGGCAACCCCTATGGCTACACCTTC,TRBV15,-,-,TRBJ1-2
CTSSLGAGRDSYEQYF,TGCACCAGCAGCTTAGGGGCGGGACGGGACTCCTACGAGCAGTACTTC,TRBV1,-,few,TRBJ2-7
CASSPQGGGANEQFF,TGTGCCAGCAGCCCTCAGGGCGGGGGGGCCAATGAGCAGTTCTTC,TRBV7-2,TRBD2,-,TRBJ2-1
CAISGDGYGYTF,TGTGCCATCAGCGGTGATGGCTATGGCTACACCTTC,TRBV10-3,-,-,TRBJ1-2
CASSFRTGYEQYF,TGTGCCAGCAGTTTCCGGACAGGCTACGAGCAGTACTTC,TRBV12-3/TRBV12-4,TRBD1,-,TRBJ2-7
CASSFGRGPYEQYF,TGTGCCAGCAGTTTTGGGAGGGGTCCCTACGAGCAGTACTTC,TRBV28,TRBD2,-,TRBJ2-7
CAWSSQGEAKLFF,TGTGCCTGGAGTTCGCAGGGTGAGGCGAAACTGTTTTTT,TRBV30,-,-,TRBJ1-4
CASSGRLAGADTQYF,TGTGCCAGCAGCGGGCGACTAGCGGGGGCAGATACGCAGTATTTT,TRBV9,TRBD2,once,TRBJ2-3
CARKLAGYTDTQYF,TGTGCCAGGAAACTAGCGGGATACACAGATACGCAGTATTTT,TRBV9,TRBD2,-,TRBJ2-3
CASSQEGATQETQYF,TGCGCCAGCAGCCAAGAGGGGGCGACTCAAGAGACCCAGTACTTC,TRBV4-1,-,-,TRBJ2-5
CASSFSRGQPQHF,TGTGCCAGCAGTTTCTCCAGGGGTCAGCCCCAGCATTTT,TRBV12-3/TRBV12-4,-,few,TRBJ1-5
CASSPRGNGEAFF,TGTGCCAGCAGCCCCAGGGGCAACGGTGAAGCTTTCTTT,TRBV14,-,-,TRBJ1-1
CSARGPGDRFF,TGCAGTGCGCGGGGACCGGGGGACCGTTTTTTT,TRBV20-1,-,-,TRBJ1-4
CASSWSLIGETQYF,TGTGCCAGCAGTTGGTCTTTAATCGGAGAGACCCAGTACTTC,TRBV6-2/TRBV6-3,-,-,TRBJ2-5
CASSVADGRVGETQYF,TGTGCCAGCAGCGTAGCCGACGGCAGGGTAGGGGAGACCCAGTACTTC,TRBV9,-,-,TRBJ2-5
CASSLSTSGTEGDSYEQYF,TGTGCCAGCAGTTTATCGACTAGCGGGACGGAGGGGGACTCCTACGAGCAGTACTTC,TRBV28,TRBD2,-,TRBJ2-7
CASHRGQSSYEQYF,TGTGCCAGCCATAGGGGACAGAGCTCCTACGAGCAGTACTTC,TRBV28,TRBD1,few,TRBJ2-7
CASSQDYRDYEQYF,TGTGCCAGCAGCCAAGATTACCGGGATTACGAGCAGTACTTC,TRBV4-2,-,-,TRBJ2-7
CASSPNRQGMGTEAFF,TGTGCCAGCTCACCGAATAGACAGGGGATGGGAACTGAAGCTTTCTTT,TRBV18,TRBD1,once,TRBJ1-1
CASSQVNTIEGALGGYTF,TGCGCCAGCAGCCAAGTAAACACTATCGAGGGGGCGCTGGGTGGCTACACCTTC,TRBV4-1,TRBD1,-,TRBJ1-2
CASSLRSGPNYEQYF,TGTGCCAGCAGCTTAAGATCGGGTCCCAACTACGAGCAGTACTTC,TRBV11-3,-,-,TRBJ2-7
CASSQDLEQQQFF,TGTGCCAGCAGCCAAGATCTAGAACAACAACAGTTCTTC,TRBV3-1/TRBV3-2,-,-,TRBJ2-1
CSVGVAGGF,TGCAGCGTTGGGGTGGCAGGGGGCTTC,TRBV29-1,TRBD1,-,TRBJ1-2
CASTLRGPWDRGDQPQHF,TGTGCCAGTACCTTAAGGGGGCCGTGGGACAGGGGGGATCAGCCCCAGCATTTT,TRBV19,TRBD1,-,TRBJ1-5
CASSRDSTNYGYTF,TGTGCCAGCAGCCGGGACAGTACTAACTATGGCTACACCTTC,TRBV2,TRBD1,few,TRBJ1-2
CAISESFGGTGIAGELFF,TGTGCCATCAGTGAGTCATTCGGGGGGACAGGTATCGCCGGGGAGCTGTTTTTT,TRBV10-3,-,once,TRBJ2-2